The sequence of this T cell receptor (beta chain) was determined in a study of T-cell reconstitution after alpha-beta-depleted transplantation in children listed by TCRdb under 2016. Context from the whole study: Using TCR repertoire profiling, the study followed T-cell immune reconstitution in a quantitative way in children after TCRalphabeta/CD19-depleted allogeneic hematopoietic cell transplantation.

What the authors observed across the whole study: The high TCRbeta diversity at day 60 in some patients was ascribed to recipient T cells and intrathymic progenitors that had survived conditioning. Apparently early alphabetaT-cell count recovery about two months after transplant reportedly relied on only several hundred rapidly expanded clones derived from non-depleted graft cells. Hyperexpanded clone frequencies declined over subsequent months; after one year, T-cell counts and TCRbeta diversity were mostly attributed to newly produced T cells.

Per the publication, the treatment or condition label means: allogeneic hematopoietic cell transplantation with graft depleted of TCRalphabeta T cells and CD19 B cells. The transplant recipients were children given TCRalphabeta/CD19-depleted allogeneic hematopoietic cell grafts. Libraries were constructed by PCR. The instrument given in TCRdb is Illumina HiSeq 2500. TCR library preparation used molecular barcoding, with unique molecular identifiers applied to normalize quantification of the TCRbeta repertoire. TCRdb reprocessing: public reads trimmed at Q25 with fastp, clones called with MiXCR, in-frame beta chains kept. Each record represents a unique CDR3 protein, reported with the most common genes and DNA among its rows. Across this sample there are 350,000 to 500,000 distinct CDR3 sequences, with around two fifths seen only once. 25% to 30% of the sample is held by the ten biggest clonotypes.

The CDR3, cysteine through phenylalanine, is 15 amino acids long. The sequence is cut down to CDR3 DNA, 45 bases in frame from base 1. V trim: 6 bases; J trim: 6 bases; unmatched bases: 13. From a lookup of the germline V gene, CDR1 and CDR2 are MNHNS and SASEGT. Comment on this clonotype: This receptor's antigen is unknown. No qualities accompany the bases; no much larger clone lies one base away.

The sample here was PBMCs, taken before TCRalphabeta/CD19-depleted stem cell transplant. This clonotype was sampled from a girl under 10 years old with aplastic anemia, due to receive a stem cell transplant. This receptor chain uses TRBV6-1 and TRBJ1-2; 7 middle bases align to TRBD1. The DNA sequence follows: TGTGCCAGCAGCCTGGCACGACAGGGCGTAAATGGCTACACCTTC. Its protein is CASSLARQGVNGYTF.